This T cell receptor beta chain was obtained from a study of T cell changes during pregnancy in multiple sclerosis. Here immunoSEQ multiplex PCR was the method, and the copy in TCRdb shows in-frame clones only, minus some. The sample has tens of thousands of clones, around 90% seen once. Germline CDR1 reads MNHNS; CDR2 reads SASEGT. V lost 0 bases and J lost 3; bases outside the gene matches: 6. The CDR3 sequence is 16 residues long. The chain uses TRBV6-1 and TRBJ1-2; TRBD1 matches at 8 bases. This TCR came from a female donor with multiple sclerosis, enrolled in a pregnancy study. The source was CD4+ T cells from peripheral blood mononuclear cells, collected in the second trimester of pregnancy. The CDR3 reads CASSEAYGQGHYGYTF. CDR3 bases: TGTGCCAGCAGTGAAGCCTACGGACAGGGCCACTATGGCTACACCTTC.